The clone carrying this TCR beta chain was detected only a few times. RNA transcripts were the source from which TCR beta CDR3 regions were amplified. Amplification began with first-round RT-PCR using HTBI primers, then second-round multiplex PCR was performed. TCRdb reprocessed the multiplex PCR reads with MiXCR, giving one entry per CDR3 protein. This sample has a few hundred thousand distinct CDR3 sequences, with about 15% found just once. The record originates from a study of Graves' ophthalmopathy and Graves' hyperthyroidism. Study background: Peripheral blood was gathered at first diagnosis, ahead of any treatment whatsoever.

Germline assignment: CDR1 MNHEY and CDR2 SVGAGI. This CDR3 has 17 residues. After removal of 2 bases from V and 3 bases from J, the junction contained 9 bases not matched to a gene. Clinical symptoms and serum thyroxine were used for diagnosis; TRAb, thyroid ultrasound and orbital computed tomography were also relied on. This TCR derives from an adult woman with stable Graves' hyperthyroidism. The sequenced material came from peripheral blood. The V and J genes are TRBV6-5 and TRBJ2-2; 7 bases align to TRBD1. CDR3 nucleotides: TGTGCCAGCAGTTACGCGAGGGGGCCCGGTGACACCGGGGAGCTGTTTTTT. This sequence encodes CASSYARGPGDTGELFF.